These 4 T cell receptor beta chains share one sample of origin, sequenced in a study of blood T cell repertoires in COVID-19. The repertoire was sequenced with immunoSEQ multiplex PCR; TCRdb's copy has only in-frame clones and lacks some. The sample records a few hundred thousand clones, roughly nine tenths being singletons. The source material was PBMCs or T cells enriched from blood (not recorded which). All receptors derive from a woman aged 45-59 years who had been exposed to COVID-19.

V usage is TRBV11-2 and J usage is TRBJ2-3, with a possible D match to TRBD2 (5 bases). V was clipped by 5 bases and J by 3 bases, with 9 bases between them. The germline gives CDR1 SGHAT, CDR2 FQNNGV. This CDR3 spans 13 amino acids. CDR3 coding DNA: TGTGCCAGCAGCCGCGGCGGGACAGATACGCAGTATTTT. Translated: CASSRGGTDTQYF.

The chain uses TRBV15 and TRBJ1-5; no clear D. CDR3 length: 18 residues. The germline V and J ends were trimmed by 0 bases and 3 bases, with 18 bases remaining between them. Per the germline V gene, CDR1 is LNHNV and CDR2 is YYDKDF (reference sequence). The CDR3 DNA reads TGTGCCACCAGCAGAGACAGCGGGAACCCCTATGTCAATCAGCCCCAGCATTTT. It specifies CATSRDSGNPYVNQPQHF.

CDR3: CATSVIQSNTGELFF. The CDR3 nucleotides read TGTGCCACCAGCGTGATACAGTCGAACACCGGGGAGCTGTTTTTT. This chain links TRBV15 with TRBJ2-2; D not certain. Germline CDR1 is LNHNV and CDR2 is YYDKDF (reference sequence). This CDR3 spans 15 amino acids. V lost 5 bases and J 0 bases, leaving 10 bases between the germline ends.

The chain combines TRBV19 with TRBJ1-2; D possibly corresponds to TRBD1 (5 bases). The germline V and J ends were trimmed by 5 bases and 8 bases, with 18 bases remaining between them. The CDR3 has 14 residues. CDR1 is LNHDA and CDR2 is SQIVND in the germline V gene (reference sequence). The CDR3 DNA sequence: TGTGCCAGTAGTCGGAAGGGCAGGGTGGAGGGCTACACCTTC. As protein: CASSRKGRVEGYTF. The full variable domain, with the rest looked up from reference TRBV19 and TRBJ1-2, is DGGITQSPKYLFRKEGQNVTLSCEQNLNHDAMYWYRQDPGQGLRLIYYSQIVNDFQKGDIAEGYSVSREKKESFPLTVTSAQKNPTAFYLCASSRKGRVEGYTFGSGTRLTVV.